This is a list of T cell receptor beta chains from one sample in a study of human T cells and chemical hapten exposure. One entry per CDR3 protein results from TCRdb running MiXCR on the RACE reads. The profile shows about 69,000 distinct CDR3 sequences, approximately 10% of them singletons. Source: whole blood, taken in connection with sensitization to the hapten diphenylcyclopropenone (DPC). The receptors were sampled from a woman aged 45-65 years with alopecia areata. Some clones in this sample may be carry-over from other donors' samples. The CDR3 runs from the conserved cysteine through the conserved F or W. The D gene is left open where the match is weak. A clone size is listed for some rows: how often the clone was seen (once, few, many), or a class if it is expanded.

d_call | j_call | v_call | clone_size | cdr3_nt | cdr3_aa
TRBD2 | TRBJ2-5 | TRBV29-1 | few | TGCAGCGTTGCACTAGCGGGAGAGGGGACCCAGTACTTC | CSVALAGEGTQYF
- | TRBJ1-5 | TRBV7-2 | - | TGTGCCAGCAGCTTACGGGGGCAACAGCCCCAGCATTTT | CASSLRGQQPQHF
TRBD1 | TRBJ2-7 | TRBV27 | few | TGTGCCAGCAGTTTCGCTACAGGGGGCGAGCAGTACTTC | CASSFATGGEQYF
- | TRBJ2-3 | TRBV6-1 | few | TGTGCCAGCAGTGCTAGGACAGTTAGCACAGATACGCAGTATTTT | CASSARTVSTDTQYF
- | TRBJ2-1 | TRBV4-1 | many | TGCGCCAGCAGCCAAGACAATGGGGCCTACAATGAGCAGTTCTTC | CASSQDNGAYNEQFF
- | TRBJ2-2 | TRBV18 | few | TGTGCCAGCTCACCGAAAGCATTCACCGGGGAGCTGTTTTTT | CASSPKAFTGELFF
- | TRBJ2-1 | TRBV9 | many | TGTGCCAGCAGCGGTATTGGGTCTCGATCAGCGCGACTAGAGACCTACAATGAGCAGTTCTTC | CASSGIGSRSARLETYNEQFF
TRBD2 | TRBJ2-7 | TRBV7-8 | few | TGTGCCAGCAGCTTAGGCGGGACTAGTAATAGTCCCTACGAGCAGTACTTC | CASSLGGTSNSPYEQYF
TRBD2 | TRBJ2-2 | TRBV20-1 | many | TGCAGTGCTAGAGAACTGGGAGGGACCGGGGAGCTGTTTTTT | CSARELGGTGELFF
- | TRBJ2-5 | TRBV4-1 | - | TGCGCCAGCAGCCAAGAGGAGGCAGGGAAGGAGACCCAGTACTTC | CASSQEEAGKETQYF
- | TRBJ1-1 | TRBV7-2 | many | TGTGCCAGCAGCACCCCAGGGTATGGCACTGAAGCTTTCTTT | CASSTPGYGTEAFF
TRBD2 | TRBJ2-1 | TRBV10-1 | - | TGCGCCAGCAGTGAGGCCCTACTAGCGCCTCACAATGAGCAGTTCTTC | CASSEALLAPHNEQFF
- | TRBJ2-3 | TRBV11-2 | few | TGTGCCAGCAGCCCGGGAAGGCTGAGCACAGATACGCAGTATTTT | CASSPGRLSTDTQYF
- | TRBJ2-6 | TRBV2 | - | TGTGCCAGCAGTGAACTGGCCTCTGGGGCCAACGTCCTGACTTTC | CASSELASGANVLTF
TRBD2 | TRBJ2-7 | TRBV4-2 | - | TGTGCCAGCAGCCAAGTGAGACTAGCGGGACCCGGCTCCTACGAGCAGTACTTC | CASSQVRLAGPGSYEQYF
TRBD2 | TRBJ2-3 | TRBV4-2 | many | TGTGCCAGCAGCCGAAATAGCGGGAGGGCCCTCACAGATACGCAGTATTTT | CASSRNSGRALTDTQYF
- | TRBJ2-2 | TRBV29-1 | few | TGCAGCGTGGGGGAGTACCCCGGGGAGCTGTTTTTT | CSVGEYPGELFF